This T cell receptor (beta chain) was retrieved from a study of cytomegalovirus exposure and HLA in healthy donors. Study-wide results and caveats: Reportedly, cytomegalovirus status was diagnosed with high sensitivity and specificity. According to a subsequent analysis, TCR clusters from the first cohort were inclined to appear together in the roughly 120 validation repertoires.

Sequencing was performed with immunoSEQ multiplex PCR; in TCRdb, only in-frame clones are kept and a portion is missing. The sample has about 120,000 clones, more than 70% seen once; the top ten hold approximately 2.3%. Trimming took off 5 bases at V and 0 bases at J, with 10 bases between the two ends. This CDR3 spans 14 amino acids. From germline, CDR1 is SGHNT and CDR2 YYREEE (reference sequence). As regards this clone: Its antigen is as yet unknown.

Sequencing was carried out using PBMCs. This TCR was recovered from a woman aged 30 to 39 in good health and CMV-seronegative. V is TRBV5-4 and J is TRBJ2-3, with a weak D call TRBD2 (5 bases). The CDR3 here is CASSSERSTDTQYF. CDR3 bases: TGTGCCAGCAGTTCCGAGCGGAGCACAGATACGCAGTATTTT.